This T cell receptor beta chain comes out of a study of T cells in Graves' hyperthyroidism and ophthalmopathy. The study's findings and limits: Ophthalmopathy was predicted by the model a median of roughly 6.6 months ahead of onset. Ophthalmopathy stood apart from stable hyperthyroidism in a 13 V-J model. Blood also contained most expanded thyroid clonotypes above 0.001.

It was RNA transcripts that yielded the amplified TCR beta CDR3 regions. The study used the HTBI primer set for a first-round RT-PCR of the TCR CDR3. Via MiXCR, TCRdb re-called the multiplex PCR reads, giving one row per CDR3 protein. This table holds some 490,000 distinct CDR3 sequences, approximately 23% found once. In this sample, this clonotype turned up many times. As yet, its antigen is unknown. PBMCs came from 7.5 to 10 ml fresh peripheral blood. Sequencing used blood. The receptor was isolated from a woman aged 70 to 79 with Graves' ophthalmopathy.

CDR3 bases: TGTGCCAGCAGTCAACGACAGGGGGCAGTAGATACGCAGTATTTT. This translates into CASSQRQGAVDTQYF. The chain combines TRBV12-3 or TRBV12-4 with TRBJ2-3, with 10 bases aligning to TRBD1. With 5 bases clipped from V and 5 bases from J, the junction kept 7 bases outside the gene matches. This CDR3 is 15 amino acids long.